This T cell receptor (beta chain) appears in the sequencing data of a study of T cell responses to AZD1222 COVID-19 vaccine. The assay was immunoSEQ multiplex PCR, and TCRdb's table has in-frame clones only and misses some. The data show approximately 83,000 clones, 85% to 95% seen once. Regarding this clone: Its antigen is still unknown.

Points from the study as a whole: Clonal diversity was possibly underestimated; the donors were predominantly white British and more often female. It was only a handful of AZD1222 recipients who were seropositive at baseline.

The V gene lost 3 bases and the J gene lost 7 bases, with 16 bases spanning the gap. This CDR3 comprises 14 residues. Germline V gene sequence: CDR1 MNHEY, CDR2 SMNVEV (reference sequence). The V gene is TRBV27, the J gene TRBJ2-7; tentative D call: TRBD2 (5 bases). The source material was peripheral blood, sampled on day 0 of MenACWY control vaccination. The receptor comes from an adult in good health. The CDR3 DNA reads as TGTGCCAGCAGTTTCCTCGGGTCAACGGGGGAGCAGTACTTC. It specifies CASSFLGSTGEQYF.